The present T cell receptor beta chain was sequenced within a study of vaccination and CD4 T cells after COVID-19. Trimming took 11 bases from V and 5 from J, leaving 18 bases between them. The CDR3 covers 13 residues. Germline CDR1 is MNHNS and CDR2 is SASEGT. With the Oncomine TCR Beta short-read assay, DNA from cultured CD4+ T cells was sequenced. Genomic DNA was drawn out of CD4+ T cells grown in culture. One entry per CDR3 protein results from TCRdb running MiXCR on the PCR reads. Found here are 16,000 or so distinct CDR3 sequences, around 56% of them singletons; the top ten hold around 13%. A few counts support this clonotype. Its antigen remains unidentified. Sample treatment: approximately 11-day PBMC culture with coronavirus spike peptide pools or control peptides (ViraFEST assay).

This sequence was found in a human donor who had recovered from COVID-19. Sequenced input: CD4+ T cells from blood, cultured in vitro. This chain uses TRBV6-1 with TRBJ1-1; D might be TRBD1 (5 bases). The CDR3 sequence is CAVFPGVSTEAFF. For the CDR3, the DNA is TGTGCCGTCTTCCCGGGGGTTAGTACTGAAGCTTTCTTT.